The 6 T cell receptor beta chains reported below all come from one sample, sequenced in a study of blood T cell repertoires in COVID-19. Only in-frame clones appear in the TCRdb table, and some are missing; sequencing was by immunoSEQ multiplex PCR. The sample holds around 210,000 clones, approximately 85% seen once. The sequenced sample consisted of peripheral blood. All receptors derive from a man aged 50-59 years with COVID-19, enrolled during active disease.

The gene calls are TRBV6-5 and TRBJ1-5; D perhaps matches TRBD1 (5 bases). V lost 4 bases and J 4 bases, leaving 14 bases between the germline ends. Germline V gives CDR1 MNHEY, CDR2 SVGAGI. This CDR3 contains 15 residues. CDR3 sequence reads: CASSSGLFGNQPQHF. CDR3 bases: TGTGCCAGCAGTTCAGGGTTGTTTGGGAATCAGCCCCAGCATTTT.

The rearrangement uses TRBV20-1 and TRBJ1-4, with D possibly being TRBD1 (5 bases). Germline loops: CDR1 DFQATT, CDR2 SNEGSKA (reference sequence). The ends were cut back, 3 bases at V and 0 bases at J, with 8 bases in the middle. The CDR3 runs to 14 residues. CDR3 amino acids: CSASGAATNEKLFF. DNA for the CDR3: TGCAGTGCTAGTGGGGCCGCAACTAATGAAAAACTGTTTTTT.

This clone was recorded once. The J gene is TRBJ2-3, the V gene TRBV7-3; perhaps TRBD2 as D (6 bases). Germline V CDR1 and CDR2: SGHTA, FQGTGA. CDR3 length: 18 residues. V was clipped by 5 bases and J by 0 bases, with 21 bases between them. CDR3 loop: CASSLGTRLRTSTDTQYF. CDR3 DNA sequence: TGTGCCAGCAGCCTCGGGACTCGGCTGCGAACTAGCACAGATACGCAGTATTTT.

This chain joins TRBV28 and TRBJ2-3; D ambiguous. Per the germline V gene, CDR1 is MDHEN and CDR2 is SYDVKM. V dropped 5 bases and J dropped 6 bases, with 9 bases sitting between them. This CDR3 contains 12 residues. As DNA, the CDR3 is TGTGCCAGCAGTCCGCCCTATGATACGCAGTATTTT. It is translated as CASSPPYDTQYF.

In DNA, the CDR3 is TGCGCCAGCAGCTTGGGGAGGGGAAACTATGGCTACACCTTC. Translation gives CASSLGRGNYGYTF. The chain is built from TRBV5-1 and TRBJ1-2; D might be TRBD1 (5 bases). Germline loops: CDR1 SGHRS, CDR2 YFSETQ. Trimming shortened V by 0 bases and J by 2 bases, and 8 bases separated the two germline ends. The CDR3 is 14 residues long.

V gene TRBV15 combines with J gene TRBJ1-2; possibly TRBD1 for D (5 bases). The V gene's germline CDR1 is LNHNV and CDR2 YYDKDF (reference sequence). The CDR3 runs 14 residues. V was trimmed by 0 bases and J by 2 bases, leaving 7 bases between them. CDR3 sequence (DNA): TGTGCCACCAGCAGAGAGAAGGGGAACTATGGCTACACCTTC. Its translation: CATSREKGNYGYTF. Variable domain in full (rest from reference TRBV15 and TRBJ1-2): DAMVIQNPRYQVTQFGKPVTLSCSQTLNHNVMYWYQQKSSQAPKLLFHYYDKDFNNEADTPDNFQSRRPNTSFCFLDIRSPGLGDTAMYLCATSREKGNYGYTFGSGTRLTVV.